This record looks at one T cell receptor (beta chain) sequence and its context. Original data processing: From reference gene primer amplification, estimates of nucleated cell counts were derived. Here immunoSEQ multiplex PCR was the method, and the copy in TCRdb shows in-frame clones only, minus some. The DNA was the basis for D and trimming; V, J and clone size are from that table. The sample has fewer than 150,000 clones; approximately 80% are singletons. Germline V gives CDR1 SGHNT, CDR2 YYREEE (reference sequence). The CDR3 has 15 amino acids. The germline V and J ends were trimmed by 4 bases and 6 bases, with 18 bases remaining between them. This specimen belongs to a study of blood T cell repertoires in COVID-19. Study context: COVID-19 samples collected from the United States, Italy and Spain covered acute and convalescent phases. T cells, B-cell-depleted T cells, or PBMCs provided the cDNA or gDNA that served as material.

J is TRBJ2-3 and V is TRBV5-4; D unresolved. The sequenced sample was peripheral blood. The receptor's source is a man in his 60s who had recovered from COVID-19. The CDR3 sequence is CASSQAPSLGDTQYF. Here the CDR3 DNA reads TGTGCCAGCAGCCAAGCCCCCTCGCTCGGGGATACGCAGTATTTT.